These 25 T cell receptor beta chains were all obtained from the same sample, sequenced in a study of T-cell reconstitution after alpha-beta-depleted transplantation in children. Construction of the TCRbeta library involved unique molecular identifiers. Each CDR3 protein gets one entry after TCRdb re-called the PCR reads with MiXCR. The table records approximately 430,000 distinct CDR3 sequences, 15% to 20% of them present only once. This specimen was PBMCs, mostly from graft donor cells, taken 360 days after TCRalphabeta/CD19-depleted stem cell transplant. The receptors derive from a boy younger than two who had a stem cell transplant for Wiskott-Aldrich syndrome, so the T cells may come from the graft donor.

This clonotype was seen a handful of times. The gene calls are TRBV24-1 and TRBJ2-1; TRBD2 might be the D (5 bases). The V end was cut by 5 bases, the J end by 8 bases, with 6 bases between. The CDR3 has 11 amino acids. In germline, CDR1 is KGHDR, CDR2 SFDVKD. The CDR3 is CATSGGHEQFF. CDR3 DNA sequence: TGTGCCACCAGTGGAGGGCATGAGCAGTTCTTC.

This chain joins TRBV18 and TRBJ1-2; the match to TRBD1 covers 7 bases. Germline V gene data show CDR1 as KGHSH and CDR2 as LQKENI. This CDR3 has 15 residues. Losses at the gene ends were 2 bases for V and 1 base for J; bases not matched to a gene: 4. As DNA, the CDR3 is TGTGCCAGCTCACCAGGGACAGCACTTAACTATGGCTACACCTTC. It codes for CASSPGTALNYGYTF.

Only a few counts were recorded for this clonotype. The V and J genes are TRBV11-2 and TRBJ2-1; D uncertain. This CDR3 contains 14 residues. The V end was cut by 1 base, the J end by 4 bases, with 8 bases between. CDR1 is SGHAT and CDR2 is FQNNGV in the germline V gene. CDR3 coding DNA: TGTGCCAGCAGCTTAGTGGTAGGGTACAATGAGCAGTTCTTC. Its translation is CASSLVVGYNEQFF.

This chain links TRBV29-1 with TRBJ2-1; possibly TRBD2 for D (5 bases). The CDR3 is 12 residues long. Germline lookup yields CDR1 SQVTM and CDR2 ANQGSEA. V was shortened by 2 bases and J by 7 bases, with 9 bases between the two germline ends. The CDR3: CSVERGSNEQFF. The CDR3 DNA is TGCAGCGTTGAAAGAGGGTCTAATGAGCAGTTCTTC.

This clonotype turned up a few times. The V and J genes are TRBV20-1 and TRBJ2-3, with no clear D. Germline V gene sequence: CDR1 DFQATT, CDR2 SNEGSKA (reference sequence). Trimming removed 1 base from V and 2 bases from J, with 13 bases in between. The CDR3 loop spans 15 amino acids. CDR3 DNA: TGCAGTGCTAGAGGTTTAGGGCGATACACAGATACGCAGTATTTT. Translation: CSARGLGRYTDTQYF.

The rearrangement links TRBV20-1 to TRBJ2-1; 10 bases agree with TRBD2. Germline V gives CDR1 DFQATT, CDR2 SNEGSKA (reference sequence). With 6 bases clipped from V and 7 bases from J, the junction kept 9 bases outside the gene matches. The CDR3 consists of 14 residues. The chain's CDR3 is CSASSSGRLNEQFF. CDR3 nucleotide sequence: TGCAGTGCCAGCAGTAGCGGGAGGCTAAATGAGCAGTTCTTC.

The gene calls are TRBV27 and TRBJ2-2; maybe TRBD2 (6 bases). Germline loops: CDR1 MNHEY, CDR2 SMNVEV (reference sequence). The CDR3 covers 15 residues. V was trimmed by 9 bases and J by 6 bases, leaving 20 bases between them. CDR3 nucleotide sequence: TGTGCCAGTACGACTAGGCTCAAATCGGCCGGGGAGCTGTTTTTT. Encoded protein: CASTTRLKSAGELFF.

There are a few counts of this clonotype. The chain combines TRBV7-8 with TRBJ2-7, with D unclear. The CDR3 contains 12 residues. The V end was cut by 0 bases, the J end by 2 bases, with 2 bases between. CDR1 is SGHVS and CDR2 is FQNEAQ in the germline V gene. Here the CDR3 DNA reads TGTGCCAGCAGCTTAGCCACCTACGAGCAGTACTTC. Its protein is CASSLATYEQYF.

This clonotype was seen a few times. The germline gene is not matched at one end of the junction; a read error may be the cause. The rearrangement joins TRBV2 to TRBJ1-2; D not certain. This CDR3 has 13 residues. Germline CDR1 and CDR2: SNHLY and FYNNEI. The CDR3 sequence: CASSEGLFYGYTF. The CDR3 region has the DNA TGTGCCAGCAGCGAAGGGCTATTCTATGGCTACACCTTC.

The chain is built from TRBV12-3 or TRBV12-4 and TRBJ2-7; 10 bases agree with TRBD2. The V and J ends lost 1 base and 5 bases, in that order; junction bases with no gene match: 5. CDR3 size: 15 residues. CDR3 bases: TGTGCCAGCAGTTTAGAAGCGGGAGGGCCCGACGAGCAGTACTTC. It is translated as CASSLEAGGPDEQYF.

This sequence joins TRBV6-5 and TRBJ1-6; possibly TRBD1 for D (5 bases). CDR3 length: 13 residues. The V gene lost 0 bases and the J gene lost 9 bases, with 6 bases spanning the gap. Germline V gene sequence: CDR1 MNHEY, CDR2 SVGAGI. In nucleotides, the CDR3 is TGTGCCAGCAGTTACTCGGGGGTTTCACCCCTCCACTTT. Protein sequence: CASSYSGVSPLHF.

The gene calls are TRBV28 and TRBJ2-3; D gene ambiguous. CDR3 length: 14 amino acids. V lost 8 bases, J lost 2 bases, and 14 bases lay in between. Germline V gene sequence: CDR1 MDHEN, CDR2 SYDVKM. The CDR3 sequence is CASLRAPATDTQYF. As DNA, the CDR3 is TGTGCCAGCCTACGGGCCCCGGCCACAGATACGCAGTATTTT. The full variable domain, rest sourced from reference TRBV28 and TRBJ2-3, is DVKVTQSSRYLVKRTGEKVFLECVQDMDHENMFWYRQDPGLGLRLIYFSYDVKMKEKGDIPEGYSVSREKKERFSLILESASTNQTSMYLCASLRAPATDTQYFGPGTRLTVL.

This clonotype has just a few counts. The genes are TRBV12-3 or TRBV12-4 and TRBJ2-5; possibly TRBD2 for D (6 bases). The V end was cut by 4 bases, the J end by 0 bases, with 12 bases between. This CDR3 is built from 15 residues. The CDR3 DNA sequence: TGTGCCAGCAGTTCCCCGGGACTCCACCAAGAGACCCAGTACTTC. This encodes CASSSPGLHQETQYF.

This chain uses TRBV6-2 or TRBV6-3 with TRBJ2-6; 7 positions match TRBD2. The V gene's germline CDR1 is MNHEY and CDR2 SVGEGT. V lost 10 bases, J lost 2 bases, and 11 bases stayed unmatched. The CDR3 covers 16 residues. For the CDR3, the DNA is TGTGCCACCGATGGGCGGGAGAAGACTGGGGCCAACGTCCTGACTTTC. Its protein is CATDGREKTGANVLTF.

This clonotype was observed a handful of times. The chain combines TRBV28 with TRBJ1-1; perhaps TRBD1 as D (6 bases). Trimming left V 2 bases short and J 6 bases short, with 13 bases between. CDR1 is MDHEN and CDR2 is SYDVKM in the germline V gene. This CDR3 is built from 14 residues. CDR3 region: CASSLTGNYAEAFF. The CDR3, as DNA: TGTGCCAGCAGTTTAACAGGGAATTATGCTGAAGCTTTCTTT. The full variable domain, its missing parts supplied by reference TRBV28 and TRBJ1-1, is DVKVTQSSRYLVKRTGEKVFLECVQDMDHENMFWYRQDPGLGLRLIYFSYDVKMKEKGDIPEGYSVSREKKERFSLILESASTNQTSMYLCASSLTGNYAEAFFGQGTRLTVV.

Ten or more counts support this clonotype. The CDR3 DNA reads TGCAGTGCTAGAGGGACAGGGGACACAGATACGCAGTATTTT. This encodes CSARGTGDTDTQYF. This rearrangement joins TRBV20-1 to TRBJ2-3; 9 nucleotides line up with TRBD1. J gave up 2 bases and V 1 base, and 1 base lay outside the gene matches. The germline V gene encodes CDR1 DFQATT and CDR2 SNEGSKA (reference sequence). The CDR3 spans 14 residues.

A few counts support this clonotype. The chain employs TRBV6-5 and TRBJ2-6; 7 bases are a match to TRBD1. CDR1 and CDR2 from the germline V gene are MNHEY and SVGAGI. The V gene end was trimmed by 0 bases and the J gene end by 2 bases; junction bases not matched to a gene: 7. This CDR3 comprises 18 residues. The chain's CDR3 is CASSYSGQRTTGANVLTF. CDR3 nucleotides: TGTGCCAGCAGTTACTCGGGACAGAGGACGACTGGGGCCAACGTCCTGACTTTC.

CDR3: CASSIGPTYEQYF. CDR3 bases: TGCGCCAGCAGCATCGGGCCCACCTACGAGCAGTACTTC. The rearrangement uses TRBV5-1 and TRBJ2-7; D call uncertain. Trimming stripped 4 bases from V and 2 bases from J, with 10 bases between. CDR1 and CDR2 from the germline V gene are SGHRS and YFSETQ. This CDR3 contains 13 residues.

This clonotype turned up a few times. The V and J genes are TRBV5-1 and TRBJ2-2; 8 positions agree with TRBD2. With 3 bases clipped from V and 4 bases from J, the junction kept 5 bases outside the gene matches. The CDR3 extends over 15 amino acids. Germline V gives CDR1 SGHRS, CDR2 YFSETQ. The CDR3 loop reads CASSSSGSSTGELFF. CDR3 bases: TGCGCCAGCAGCTCGAGCGGGAGTTCCACCGGGGAGCTGTTTTTT.

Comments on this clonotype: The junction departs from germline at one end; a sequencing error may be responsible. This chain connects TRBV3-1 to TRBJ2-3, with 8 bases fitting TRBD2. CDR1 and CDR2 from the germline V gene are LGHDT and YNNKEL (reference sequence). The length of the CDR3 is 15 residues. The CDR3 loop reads CATSERGPSTHTQYF. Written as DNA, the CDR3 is TGTGCCACCAGCGAGCGGGGGCCTAGCACACATACGCAGTATTTT.

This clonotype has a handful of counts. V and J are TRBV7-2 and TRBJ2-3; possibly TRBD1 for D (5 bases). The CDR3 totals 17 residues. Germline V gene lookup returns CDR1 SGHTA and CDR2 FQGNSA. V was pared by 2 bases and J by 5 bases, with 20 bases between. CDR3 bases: TGTGCCAGCAGCTTAACGTCCCTAGTAGGGGTAGAAGATACGCAGTATTTT. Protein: CASSLTSLVGVEDTQYF.

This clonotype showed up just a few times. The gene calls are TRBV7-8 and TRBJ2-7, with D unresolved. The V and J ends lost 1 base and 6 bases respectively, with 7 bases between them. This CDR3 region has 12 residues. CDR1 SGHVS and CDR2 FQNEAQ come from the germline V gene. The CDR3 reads CASSLDTLEQYF. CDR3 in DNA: TGTGCCAGCAGCTTAGACACCCTCGAGCAGTACTTC.

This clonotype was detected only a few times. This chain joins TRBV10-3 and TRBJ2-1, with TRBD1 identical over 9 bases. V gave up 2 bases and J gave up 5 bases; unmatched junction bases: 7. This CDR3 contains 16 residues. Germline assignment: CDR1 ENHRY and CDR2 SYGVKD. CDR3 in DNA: TGTGCCATCAGTGAGCCTGGGACAGGGATCAACAATGAGCAGTTCTTC. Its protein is CAISEPGTGINNEQFF.

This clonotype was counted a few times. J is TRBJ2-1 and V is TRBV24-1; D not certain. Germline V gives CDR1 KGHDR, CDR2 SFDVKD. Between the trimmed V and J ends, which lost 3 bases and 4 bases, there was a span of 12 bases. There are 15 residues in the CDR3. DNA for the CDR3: TGTGCCACCAGTGATGGCGGCGGAGCGTACAATGAGCAGTTCTTC. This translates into CATSDGGGAYNEQFF.

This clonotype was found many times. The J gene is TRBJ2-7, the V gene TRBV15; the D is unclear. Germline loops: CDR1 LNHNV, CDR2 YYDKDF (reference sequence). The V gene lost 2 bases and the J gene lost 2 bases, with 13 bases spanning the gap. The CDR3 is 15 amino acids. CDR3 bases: TGTGCCACCAGCAGACGGAAGACACCCACCTACGAGCAGTACTTC. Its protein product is CATSRRKTPTYEQYF.